This TCR beta chain emerged from a study of OX40 agonist ivuxolimab in advanced cancers. The CDR3 is made up of 16 amino acids. Germline trimming cut 0 bases from V and 8 bases from J; bases unmatched to any gene: 7. The germline V gene encodes CDR1 SGHRS and CDR2 YFSETQ. Generated by immunoSEQ multiplex PCR, the TCRdb table keeps only in-frame clones and is missing some. Seen here are fewer than 70,000 clones, roughly 82% observed once, and the top ten hold roughly 6.3%. The study's findings and limits: Doses of 0.1 to 3.0 mg/kg were accompanied by clonal expansion of CD4+ and CD8+ blood T cells by week 6.

Regarding this clone: The antigen is undetermined.

The sequencing here drew on CD4+ or CD8+ T cells sorted from blood, taken in a trial of the OX40 agonist ivuxolimab. The clonotype comes from an adult with an advanced solid tumor such as melanoma, head and neck, liver or kidney cancer. The chain carries TRBV5-1 and TRBJ2-2; 10 bases map to TRBD1. The CDR3 reads CASSLDGQGVTGELFF. CDR3 bases: TGCGCCAGCAGCTTGGACGGACAGGGGGTCACAGGGGAGCTGTTTTTT.